One sample yielded the 21 T cell receptor beta chains listed below, sequenced in a study of OX40 agonist ivuxolimab in advanced cancers. The repertoire was sequenced with immunoSEQ multiplex PCR; TCRdb's copy has only in-frame clones and lacks some. This table holds 53,000 or so clones, nearly 80% found once. This material consisted of CD4+ or CD8+ T cells sorted from blood, taken in a trial of the OX40 agonist ivuxolimab. Receptors were obtained from an adult with an advanced solid tumor such as melanoma, head and neck, liver or kidney cancer.

The chain couples TRBV7-3 to TRBJ2-3; perhaps TRBD2 as D (6 bases). CDR3 length equals 16 residues. Germline V CDR1 and CDR2: SGHTA, FQGTGA. Trimming removed 4 bases from V and 1 base from J, with 15 bases in between. In nucleotides, the CDR3 is TGTGCCAGCAGCTCGACCGGGACTGTGGGCACAGATACGCAGTATTTT. Its protein product is CASSSTGTVGTDTQYF.

This clone was seen a handful of times. The chain carries TRBV28 and TRBJ2-5; D is unresolved. Germline V gene sequence: CDR1 MDHEN, CDR2 SYDVKM. The CDR3 runs to 12 residues. Trimming shortened V by 3 bases and J by 5 bases, and 7 bases separated the two germline ends. The CDR3 DNA follows: TGTGCCAGCAGTTTGAATGGGGAGACCCAGTACTTC. Translating gives CASSLNGETQYF.

This clone is a singleton in its sample. The V and J genes are TRBV5-1 and TRBJ1-5, with TRBD1 matching over 10 bases. Per the germline V gene, CDR1 is SGHRS and CDR2 is YFSETQ. J lost 4 bases, V lost 4 bases, and 2 bases had no gene match. CDR3 length equals 14 residues. This CDR3 reads CASSPGQGNQPQHF. CDR3 coding DNA: TGCGCCAGCAGCCCGGGACAGGGGAATCAGCCCCAGCATTTT.

V usage is TRBV5-4 and J usage is TRBJ1-2; no firm D call. Between the trimmed V and J ends, which lost 0 bases and 7 bases, there was a span of 13 bases. This CDR3 comprises 14 residues. Germline-derived CDR1 and CDR2 are SGHNT and YYREEE (reference sequence). CDR3 in DNA: TGTGCCAGCAGCTTGGGCCTTTTCGGCGCTGGCTACACCTTC. It yields the protein CASSLGLFGAGYTF.

The rearrangement uses TRBV30 and TRBJ1-2, with unresolved D. V dropped 0 bases and J dropped 7 bases, with 15 bases sitting between them. The CDR3 consists of 14 residues. The germline gives CDR1 GTSNPN, CDR2 SVGIG (reference sequence). CDR3 sequence reads: CAWSVNQITGGYTF. DNA of the CDR3: TGTGCCTGGAGTGTAAATCAGATCACTGGTGGCTACACCTTC.

V usage is TRBV6-6 and J usage is TRBJ1-1; D gene unclear. This CDR3 is 11 amino acids long. The germline V gene encodes CDR1 MNHNY and CDR2 SVGAGI (reference sequence). The V end was cut by 6 bases, the J end by 5 bases, with 7 bases between. This chain's CDR3 is CASRKVTEAFF. The CDR3 nucleotides read TGTGCCAGCAGGAAAGTTACTGAAGCTTTCTTT.

J is TRBJ2-2 and V is TRBV5-1, with 7 nucleotides matching TRBD1. After removal of 4 bases from V and 0 bases from J, the junction contained 3 bases not matched to a gene. Germline lookup yields CDR1 SGHRS and CDR2 YFSETQ. CDR3 length: 15 amino acids. The CDR3: CASSTGVANTGELFF. CDR3 in DNA: TGCGCCAGCAGCACAGGGGTTGCGAACACCGGGGAGCTGTTTTTT.

In DNA, the CDR3 is TGTGCCAGCCGTTCCGAAACAGGGTCTGGAAACACCATATATTTT. Amino acids: CASRSETGSGNTIYF. The J gene is TRBJ1-3, the V gene TRBV6-5; D might be TRBD1 (6 bases). CDR3 length: 15 residues. Trimming cost V 8 bases and J 1 base, with 15 bases left between them. Germline CDR1 MNHEY, CDR2 SVGAGI.

In this sample, this clone turned up a few times. In DNA form, the CDR3 reads TGCGCCAGCAGCTTGGCCGGGACACACGAGCAGTACTTC. Amino acid sequence: CASSLAGTHEQYF. The rearrangement uses TRBV5-1 and TRBJ2-7; D may be TRBD1 (6 bases). The CDR3 is 13 residues long. The V and J ends lost 0 bases and 5 bases respectively, with 9 bases between them. CDR1 and CDR2 (germline): SGHRS, YFSETQ.

The table lists this clone with a few counts. The J gene is TRBJ2-7, the V gene TRBV4-3; weak D call: TRBD1 (6 bases). The germline gives CDR1 LGHNA, CDR2 YSLEER. The CDR3 sequence is 14 residues long. V was pared by 1 base and J by 6 bases, with 13 bases between. CDR3 amino acids: CASSQGRGSSEQYF. The CDR3 DNA is TGCGCCAGCAGCCAAGGCAGGGGAAGTTCCGAGCAGTACTTC.

The V and J genes are TRBV18 and TRBJ2-3; D is unresolved. The CDR3 covers 12 residues. The V gene lost 3 bases and the J gene lost 2 bases, with 3 bases spanning the gap. The germline gives CDR1 KGHSH, CDR2 LQKENI. The CDR3 reads CASSPNTDTQYF. CDR3 in DNA: TGTGCCAGCTCACCGAACACAGATACGCAGTATTTT.

The chain uses TRBV27 and TRBJ2-4, with 8 bases matching TRBD1. Germline CDR1 and CDR2: MNHEY and SMNVEV (reference sequence). J was trimmed by 5 bases and V by 5 bases; bases with no gene match: 8. CDR3 length: 15 amino acids. In DNA, the CDR3 is TGTGCCAGCAGTGGGGTTGGACAGGGTCAAAACATTCAGTACTTC. Protein: CASSGVGQGQNIQYF.

This chain connects TRBV5-1 to TRBJ2-2, with D maybe TRBD1 (6 bases). The V gene lost 6 bases and the J gene lost 1 base, with 13 bases spanning the gap. Germline CDR1 is SGHRS and CDR2 is YFSETQ. The CDR3 is made up of 15 amino acids. CDR3 protein: CASKGKGVNTGELFF. The CDR3 coding sequence is TGCGCCAGCAAGGGGAAGGGGGTGAACACCGGGGAGCTGTTTTTT.

This chain connects TRBV30 to TRBJ2-5; TRBD2 matches at 14 bases. The CDR3 runs to 13 residues. V lost 1 base, J lost 9 bases, and 1 base stayed unmatched. Per the germline V gene, CDR1 is GTSNPN and CDR2 is SVGIG (reference sequence). The CDR3 here is CAWSATSGRAQYF. The CDR3 DNA follows: TGTGCCTGGAGTGCGACTAGCGGGAGGGCCCAGTACTTC.

CDR3: CASSESEAPGHEKLFF. The CDR3 DNA follows: TGTGCCAGCAGTGAATCTGAGGCGCCTGGTCATGAAAAACTGTTTTTT. The chain is built from TRBV2 and TRBJ1-4; no reliable D call. CDR1 and CDR2 (germline): SNHLY, FYNNEI. The CDR3 sequence is 16 residues long. V shed 2 bases and J shed 6 bases, with 16 bases lying between them.

Only a few counts were recorded for this clone. The chain is built from TRBV7-2 and TRBJ1-6; 9 positions agree with TRBD1. J lost 6 bases, V lost 0 bases, and 9 bases had no gene match. Germline CDR1 is SGHTA and CDR2 is FQGNSA. The CDR3 consists of 18 residues. The CDR3 region has the DNA TGTGCCAGCAGCTTAGCCCCTTACAGGGGGCGCGGTAATTCACCCCTCCACTTT. It specifies CASSLAPYRGRGNSPLHF. The variable domain in full, with the rest retrieved from reference TRBV7-2 and TRBJ1-6, is GAGVSQSPSNKVTEKGKDVELRCDPISGHTALYWYRQSLGQGLEFLIYFQGNSAPDKSGLPSDRFSAERTGGSVSTLTIQRTQQEDSAVYLCASSLAPYRGRGNSPLHFGNGTRLTVT.

This rearrangement joins TRBV6-6 to TRBJ2-5, with D possibly being TRBD1 (5 bases). CDR1 is MNHNY and CDR2 is SVGAGI in the germline V gene (reference sequence). Trimming shortened V by 1 base and J by 5 bases, and 8 bases separated the two germline ends. The CDR3 is made up of 13 amino acids. CDR3 nucleotides: TGTGCCAGCAGTTACTGGGGCCCCGAGACCCAGTACTTC. Translated, it gives CASSYWGPETQYF.

The V and J genes are TRBV6-6 and TRBJ2-7; D unresolved. The CDR3 covers 13 residues. V lost 5 bases and J 3 bases, leaving 11 bases between the germline ends. Germline V CDR1 and CDR2: MNHNY, SVGAGI (reference sequence). The CDR3 is CASSPPNLYEQYF. Written as DNA, the CDR3 is TGTGCCAGCAGTCCCCCCAACCTCTACGAGCAGTACTTC.

The DNA for the CDR3 is TGTGCCAGTACCCCACTAGCGAGCACAGATACGCAGTATTTT. Its protein product is CASTPLASTDTQYF. The chain employs TRBV19 and TRBJ2-3; 7 positions match TRBD2. Germline CDR1 LNHDA, CDR2 SQIVND (reference sequence). V shed 7 bases and J 0 bases; nucleotides not matched to a gene: 4. The length of the CDR3 is 14 residues.

V and J are TRBV14 and TRBJ1-1; D is undetermined. CDR3 length: 12 amino acids. Trimming left V 6 bases short and J 1 base short, with 6 bases between. Germline CDR1 and CDR2: SGHDN and FVKESK. In DNA form, the CDR3 reads TGTGCCAGCAGTCGGCCGAACACTGAAGCTTTCTTT. Residues: CASSRPNTEAFF.

This clone was counted only a few times. The chain recombines TRBV28 with TRBJ1-1; D is unclear. CDR1 is MDHEN and CDR2 is SYDVKM in the germline V gene. The length of the CDR3 is 13 residues. Trimming shortened V by 10 bases and J by 4 bases, and 16 bases separated the two germline ends. The CDR3 region has the DNA TGTGCCACCTCGGAGCGAACGGGCACTGAAGCTTTCTTT. This translates into CATSERTGTEAFF.